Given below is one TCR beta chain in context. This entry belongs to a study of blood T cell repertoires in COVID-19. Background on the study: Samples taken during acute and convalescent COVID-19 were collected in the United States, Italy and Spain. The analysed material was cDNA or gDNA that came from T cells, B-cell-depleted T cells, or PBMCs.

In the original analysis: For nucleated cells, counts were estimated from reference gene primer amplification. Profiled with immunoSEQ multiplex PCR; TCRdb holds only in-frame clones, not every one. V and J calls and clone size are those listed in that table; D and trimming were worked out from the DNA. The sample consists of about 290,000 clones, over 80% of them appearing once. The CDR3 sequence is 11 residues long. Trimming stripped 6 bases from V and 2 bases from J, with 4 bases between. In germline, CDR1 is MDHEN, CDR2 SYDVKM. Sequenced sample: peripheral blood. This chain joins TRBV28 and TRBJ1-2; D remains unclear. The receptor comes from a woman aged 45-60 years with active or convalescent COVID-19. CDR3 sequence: CASSGNYGYTF. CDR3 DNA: TGTGCCAGCAGCGGGAACTATGGCTACACCTTC.